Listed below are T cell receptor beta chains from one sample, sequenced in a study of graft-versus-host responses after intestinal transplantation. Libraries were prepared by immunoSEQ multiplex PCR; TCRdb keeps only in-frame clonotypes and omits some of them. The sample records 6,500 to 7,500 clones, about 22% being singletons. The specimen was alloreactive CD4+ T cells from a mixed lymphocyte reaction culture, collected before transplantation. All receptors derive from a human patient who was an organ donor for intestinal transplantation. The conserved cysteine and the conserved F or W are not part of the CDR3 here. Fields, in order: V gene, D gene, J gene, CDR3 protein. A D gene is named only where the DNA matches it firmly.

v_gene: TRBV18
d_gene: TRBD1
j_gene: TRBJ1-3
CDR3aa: ASSPLTGTGNGNTIY

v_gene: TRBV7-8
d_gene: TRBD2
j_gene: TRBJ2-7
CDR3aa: ASSLEGGREQY

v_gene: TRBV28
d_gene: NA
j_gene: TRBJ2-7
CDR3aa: ASSLPGYEQY

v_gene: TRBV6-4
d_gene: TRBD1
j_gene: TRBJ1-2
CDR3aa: ASSDWTTGVLWGYT

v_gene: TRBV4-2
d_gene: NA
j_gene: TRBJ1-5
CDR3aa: ASSLEQLRPQH

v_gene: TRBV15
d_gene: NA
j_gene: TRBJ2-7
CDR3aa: ATSRELHSSYEQY

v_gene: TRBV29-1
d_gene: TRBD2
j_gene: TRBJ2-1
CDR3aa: SVDTGTSEHYNEQF

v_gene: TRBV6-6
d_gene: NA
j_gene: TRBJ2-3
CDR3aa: ASGSRTDTQY

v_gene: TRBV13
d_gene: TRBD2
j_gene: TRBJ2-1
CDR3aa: ASSWGLPNEQF

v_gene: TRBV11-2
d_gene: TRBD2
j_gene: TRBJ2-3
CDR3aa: ASSRGLVGGDTQY

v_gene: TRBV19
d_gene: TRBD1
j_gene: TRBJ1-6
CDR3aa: ASRRTGGDFGSPLH

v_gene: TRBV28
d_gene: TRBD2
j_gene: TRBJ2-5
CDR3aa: ASSLSPPGLVGMLETQY

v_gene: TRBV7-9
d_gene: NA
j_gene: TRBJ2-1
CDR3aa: ASSSTGSYNEQF

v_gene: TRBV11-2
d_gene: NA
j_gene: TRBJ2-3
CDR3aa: ASSSWETDTQY

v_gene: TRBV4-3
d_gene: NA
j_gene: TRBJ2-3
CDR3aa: ASSQAQEATDTQY

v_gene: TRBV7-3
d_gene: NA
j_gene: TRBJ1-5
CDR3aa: ASSLLWGQGPNQPQH